Below are 32 T cell receptor beta chains sequenced from a single sample in a study of blood T cell repertoires in COVID-19. The repertoire was sequenced with immunoSEQ multiplex PCR; TCRdb's copy has only in-frame clones and lacks some. The repertoire holds approximately 60,000 clones, with about 80% as singletons. The specimen was peripheral blood. Every receptor here comes from a woman at least 80 years old with acute or convalescent COVID-19.

The chain employs TRBV13 and TRBJ2-2; D unclear. This CDR3 region has 13 residues. Germline CDR1 and CDR2: PRHDT and FYEKMQ (reference sequence). Trimming cost V 6 bases and J 5 bases, with 10 bases left between them. CDR3 DNA sequence: TGTGCCAGCAGGGCCAGATTAACCGGGGAGCTGTTTTTT. Its protein is CASRARLTGELFF.

The rearrangement uses TRBV28 and TRBJ2-5; 16 bases line up with TRBD2. The germline CDR1 and CDR2 sequences are MDHEN and SYDVKM. V lost 6 bases and J lost 0; bases outside the gene matches: 10. This CDR3 is 19 amino acids long. As DNA, the CDR3 is TGTGCCAGCAGCCCGGGACTAGCGGGAGGGGAGCGTGACCAAGAGACCCAGTACTTC. Protein: CASSPGLAGGERDQETQYF.

The chain combines TRBV5-1 with TRBJ1-1; a possible D gene is TRBD1 (6 bases). The CDR3 runs to 15 residues. Germline-derived CDR1 and CDR2 are SGHRS and YFSETQ. V lost 0 bases and J 3 bases, leaving 12 bases between the germline ends. CDR3 sequence: CASSLVIGGDTEAFF. The DNA for the CDR3 is TGCGCCAGCAGCTTGGTAATAGGGGGGGACACTGAAGCTTTCTTT.

This rearrangement joins TRBV3-1 (or the pseudogene TRBV3-2) to TRBJ2-3; 11 positions agree with TRBD1. From germline, CDR1 is LGHDT and CDR2 YNNKEL (reference sequence). V dropped 1 base and J dropped 4; count of bases not matched to a gene: 4. The CDR3 loop spans 16 amino acids. This CDR3 reads CASSQARTGGADTQYF. CDR3 DNA: TGTGCCAGCAGCCAAGCGAGGACAGGGGGCGCAGATACGCAGTATTTT.

The rearrangement links TRBV24-1 to TRBJ2-3; 7 bases fit TRBD1. J gave up 3 bases and V 4 bases, and 6 bases lay outside the gene matches. CDR1 and CDR2 (germline): KGHDR, SFDVKD. CDR3 length: 15 residues. CDR3 loop: CATSDWTGGTDTQYF. The CDR3 nucleotides are TGTGCCACCAGTGACTGGACAGGTGGAACAGATACGCAGTATTTT.

The sample holds one count of this clone. This chain connects TRBV3-1 (or the pseudogene TRBV3-2) to TRBJ2-7; 8 bases are a match to TRBD2. CDR1 is LGHDT, CDR2 YNNKEL, per germline (reference sequence). Trimming at V came to 8 bases and at J to 3 bases, leaving 9 bases not matched to a gene. The CDR3 runs to 14 residues. For the CDR3, the DNA is TGTGCCAGCCAAAAATCCAGCGGGAGCTACGAGCAGTACTTC. Translated, it gives CASQKSSGSYEQYF.

The rearrangement links TRBV6-5 to TRBJ1-4, with 7 positions matching TRBD1. The CDR3 is made up of 15 amino acids. Germline V gene data show CDR1 as MNHEY and CDR2 as SVGAGI. J lost 3 bases, V lost 5 bases, and 6 bases had no gene match. In DNA form, the CDR3 reads TGTGCCAGCAGTCCCATGACAGGGTCTAATGAAAAACTGTTTTTT. Translated, it gives CASSPMTGSNEKLFF.

In its sample, this clone was seen once. The chain links TRBV6-2 or TRBV6-3 to TRBJ1-2; 9 positions agree with TRBD1. V shed 6 bases, J shed 0 bases, and the junction held 5 bases outside the gene matches. Germline V gene sequence: CDR1 MNHEY, CDR2 SVGEGT. The CDR3 length is 15 residues. The CDR3 is CASSPRTGANYGYTF. The CDR3 DNA reads TGTGCCAGCAGCCCCCGGACAGGGGCTAACTATGGCTACACCTTC.

The rearrangement joins TRBV30 to TRBJ1-1, with D unclear. CDR3 length equals 15 residues. The germline V gene has CDR1 GTSNPN and CDR2 SVGIG (reference sequence). The germline V and J ends were trimmed by 8 bases and 1 base, with 20 bases remaining between them. CDR3 nucleotide sequence: TGTGCCCAGAAATACCTGGGGAGGAAGAACACTGAAGCTTTCTTT. Translated: CAQKYLGRKNTEAFF. The whole variable domain, filled in from reference TRBV30 and TRBJ1-1, reads SQTIHQWPATLVQPVGSPLSLECTVEGTSNPNLYWYRQAAGRGLQLLFYSVGIGQISSEVPQNLSASRPQDRQFILSSKKLLLSDSGFYLCAQKYLGRKNTEAFFGQGTRLTVV.

The chain joins TRBV19 to TRBJ2-1; possibly TRBD1 for D (6 bases). Germline CDR1 and CDR2: LNHDA and SQIVND (reference sequence). The CDR3 consists of 15 residues. V lost 7 bases, J lost 3 bases, and 16 bases lay in between. Here the CDR3 reads CASTRDKGLYNEQFF. CDR3 DNA sequence: TGTGCCAGTACCAGGGACAAAGGTCTCTACAATGAGCAGTTCTTC.

The chain has TRBV7-2 and TRBJ1-2, with TRBD1 identical over 7 bases. The V segment lost 3 bases and the J segment 8 bases; nucleotides outside the gene matches: 15. The germline gives CDR1 SGHTA, CDR2 FQGNSA. This CDR3 is 16 amino acids long. The DNA of the CDR3 is TGTGCCAGCAGCTTTAAGATAGCAGGGGGTCTTTCCGGCTACACCTTC. Residues: CASSFKIAGGLSGYTF.

This clone was picked up a small number of times. This rearrangement joins TRBV24-1 to TRBJ2-3, with D possibly TRBD2 on 5 matching bases. The germline V gene encodes CDR1 KGHDR and CDR2 SFDVKD. Trimming removed 9 bases at V and 6 bases at J, with 15 bases between. The CDR3 is 13 amino acids. CDR3 bases: TGTGCCACCTCACCGCCGGGGTGGGATACGCAGTATTTT. Translating gives CATSPPGWDTQYF.

The rearrangement uses TRBV5-6 and TRBJ2-5, with TRBD1 matching 8 bases. This CDR3 is built from 14 residues. Germline-derived CDR1 and CDR2 are SGHDT and YYEEEE. Unmatched junction bases numbered 6, after V lost 4 bases and J lost 4 bases. CDR3 residues: CASSPKTGGETQYF. The CDR3 nucleotides are TGTGCCAGCAGCCCAAAAACAGGGGGAGAGACCCAGTACTTC.

The rearrangement joins TRBV7-3 to TRBJ1-6, with 9 bases identical to TRBD1. This CDR3 region has 16 residues. The J segment lost 7 bases and the V segment lost 2 bases, leaving 6 bases of the junction unmatched. CDR1 SGHTA and CDR2 FQGTGA come from the germline V gene. CDR3 region: CASSLGGDRANSPLHF. The CDR3 nucleotides read TGTGCCAGCAGCTTAGGTGGGGACAGGGCAAATTCACCCCTCCACTTT.

This clone was seen only once. The chain combines TRBV30 with TRBJ2-2, with D perhaps TRBD1 (6 bases). CDR1 is GTSNPN, CDR2 SVGIG, per germline (reference sequence). V lost 6 bases and J lost 6, with 11 bases in between. This CDR3 comprises 12 residues. CDR3 DNA: TGTGCCTGTACTAACAGGGCCGGGGAGCTGTTTTTT. This sequence encodes CACTNRAGELFF.

This chain uses TRBV5-1 with TRBJ2-5; 10 bases fit TRBD2. CDR1 and CDR2 (germline): SGHRS, YFSETQ. V shed 0 bases, J shed 3 bases, and the junction held 2 bases outside the gene matches. This CDR3 is built from 15 residues. CDR3 amino acids: CASSLGTSGKETQYF. In DNA, the CDR3 is TGCGCCAGCAGCTTGGGGACTAGCGGAAAAGAGACCCAGTACTTC.

The V and J genes are TRBV7-2 and TRBJ2-3, with D possibly being TRBD2 (6 bases). Trimming took off 1 base at V and 7 bases at J, with 18 bases between the two ends. There are 16 residues in the CDR3. Germline V gene sequence: CDR1 SGHTA, CDR2 FQGNSA. In DNA, the CDR3 is TGTGCCAGCAGCTTAGAAACAGGCGGAGGGATCTATACGCAGTATTTT. This gives the protein CASSLETGGGIYTQYF.

The sample holds a few counts of this clone. V and J are TRBV6-2 or TRBV6-3 and TRBJ1-5; 8 bases are shared with TRBD1. Germline V gives CDR1 MNHEY, CDR2 SVGEGT. Trimming cost V 6 bases and J 6 bases; bases outside gene matches: 7. The CDR3 sequence is 14 residues long. The DNA of the CDR3 is TGTGCCAGCAGCCGACAGGGGAATTTTCAGCCCCAGCATTTT. Protein sequence: CASSRQGNFQPQHF.

The rearrangement joins TRBV28 to TRBJ2-1, with 11 bases lining up with TRBD2. The CDR3 is 15 amino acids. Germline trimming cut 5 bases from V and 7 bases from J; bases unmatched to any gene: 7. Germline CDR1 and CDR2: MDHEN and SYDVKM. CDR3 sequence reads: CASSRSGRALNEQFF. The CDR3 DNA is TGTGCCAGCAGTCGTAGCGGGAGGGCCTTGAATGAGCAGTTCTTC. Filled out from reference TRBV28 and TRBJ2-1, the complete variable domain reads DVKVTQSSRYLVKRTGEKVFLECVQDMDHENMFWYRQDPGLGLRLIYFSYDVKMKEKGDIPEGYSVSREKKERFSLILESASTNQTSMYLCASSRSGRALNEQFFGPGTRLTVL.

The table lists this clone with a few counts. DNA of the CDR3: TGTGCCAGCAGTTCCTATGGACAGGGAAGTTACTATGGCTACACCTTC. This translates into CASSSYGQGSYYGYTF. The rearrangement uses TRBV28 and TRBJ1-2, with 8 bases fitting TRBD1. V trimming: 4 bases; J trimming: 3 bases; junction bases outside the gene matches: 10. CDR1 is MDHEN and CDR2 is SYDVKM in the germline V gene. The CDR3 runs to 16 residues.

The chain has TRBV6-5 and TRBJ1-1; 7 positions match TRBD1. Germline-derived CDR1 and CDR2 are MNHEY and SVGAGI. With V trimmed by 7 bases and J by 11 bases, 10 bases remained unmatched. The CDR3 contains 12 residues. The CDR3 protein is CASIRQGAWAFF. CDR3 sequence (DNA): TGTGCCAGCATTCGACAGGGCGCCTGGGCTTTCTTT.

This rearrangement joins TRBV30 to TRBJ2-3, with 7 bases matching TRBD2. This CDR3 comprises 17 residues. V lost 4 bases, J lost 2 bases, and 15 bases stayed unmatched. Germline V gene data show CDR1 as GTSNPN and CDR2 as SVGIG (reference sequence). The CDR3 sequence: CAWTHAGLAAFTDTQYF. The CDR3 nucleotides are TGTGCCTGGACCCACGCGGGGCTAGCGGCCTTCACAGATACGCAGTATTTT.

The rearrangement uses TRBV28 and TRBJ1-1, with TRBD1 as a possible D gene (6 bases). V was shortened by 8 bases and J by 4 bases, with 20 bases between the two germline ends. The CDR3 totals 15 residues. CDR1 and CDR2 from the germline V gene are MDHEN and SYDVKM. The CDR3 DNA sequence: TGTGCCAGCGGGTGGGGAGGGGGAAAGGGCACTGAAGCTTTCTTT. It yields the protein CASGWGGGKGTEAFF.

The chain employs TRBV15 and TRBJ2-5; 7 bases fit TRBD1. Germline V lookup: CDR1 LNHNV, CDR2 YYDKDF (reference sequence). V trimming: 5 bases; J trimming: 2 bases; junction bases outside the gene matches: 5. The length of the CDR3 is 14 residues. The CDR3 nucleotides are TGTGCCACCAGCGGAGGACAGGAACAAGAGACCCAGTACTTC. Amino acid sequence: CATSGGQEQETQYF.

CDR3 nucleotides: TGTGCCACCAGCAGAGACGACTTACTACTTCCCTACGAGCAGTACTTC. Its translation is CATSRDDLLLPYEQYF. The J gene is TRBJ2-7, the V gene TRBV15; D is undetermined. The germline V and J ends were trimmed by 0 bases and 2 bases, with 14 bases remaining between them. In germline, CDR1 is LNHNV, CDR2 YYDKDF (reference sequence). This CDR3 has 16 amino acids. Complete variable domain (other parts from reference TRBV15 and TRBJ2-7): DAMVIQNPRYQVTQFGKPVTLSCSQTLNHNVMYWYQQKSSQAPKLLFHYYDKDFNNEADTPDNFQSRRPNTSFCFLDIRSPGLGDTAMYLCATSRDDLLLPYEQYFGPGTRLTVT.

The rearrangement joins TRBV7-6 to TRBJ2-7, with TRBD2 matching 12 bases. This CDR3 has 14 residues. Germline CDR1 is SGHVS and CDR2 is FNYEAQ. V was clipped by 8 bases and J by 2 bases; unmatched bases: 4. DNA of the CDR3: TGTGCCAGCGGCCGACTAGCGGGGGCCTACGAGCAGTACTTC. Its protein product is CASGRLAGAYEQYF. The full variable domain, its missing parts supplied by reference TRBV7-6 and TRBJ2-7, is GAGVSQSPRYKVTKRGQDVALRCDPISGHVSLYWYRQALGQGPEFLTYFNYEAQQDKSGLPNDRFSAERPEGSISTLTIQRTEQRDSAMYRCASGRLAGAYEQYFGPGTRLTVT.

V and J are TRBV28 and TRBJ2-1; TRBD2 matches 8 bases. J was trimmed by 9 bases and V by 2 bases; bases with no gene match: 9. The V gene's germline CDR1 is MDHEN and CDR2 SYDVKM. The CDR3 has 15 amino acids. The CDR3: CASSLLREVWGEQFF. CDR3 in DNA: TGTGCCAGCAGTTTACTGCGGGAGGTCTGGGGTGAGCAGTTCTTC.

The chain carries TRBV5-1 and TRBJ2-7; possible D gene TRBD2, 5 bases. V lost 4 bases, J lost 3 bases, and 17 bases lay in between. The CDR3 consists of 15 residues. The V gene's germline CDR1 is SGHRS and CDR2 YFSETQ. For the CDR3, the DNA is TGCGCCAGCAGCCTACTGACCTGGACTGGCTACGAGCAGTACTTC. Residues: CASSLLTWTGYEQYF.

The chain recombines TRBV7-2 with TRBJ2-5, with D possibly matching TRBD2 (6 bases). Trimming removed 11 bases from V and 4 bases from J, with 14 bases in between. The CDR3 sequence is 12 residues long. Germline CDR1 reads SGHTA; CDR2 reads FQGNSA. The CDR3 loop reads CAGGPGGETQYF. CDR3 nucleotide sequence: TGTGCCGGAGGGCCCGGAGGAGAGACCCAGTACTTC. The entire variable domain, with the rest obtained from reference TRBV7-2 and TRBJ2-5, is as follows: GAGVSQSPSNKVTEKGKDVELRCDPISGHTALYWYRQSLGQGLEFLIYFQGNSAPDKSGLPSDRFSAERTGGSVSTLTIQRTQQEDSAVYLCAGGPGGETQYFGPGTRLLVL.

This sequence joins TRBV11-2 and TRBJ2-2, with TRBD2 as a possible D gene (6 bases). CDR1 SGHAT and CDR2 FQNNGV come from the germline V gene. The CDR3 sequence is 13 residues long. V was cut by 2 bases and J by 10 bases, with 11 bases left in between. The CDR3 reads CASSLMEGTELFF. The DNA of the CDR3 is TGTGCCAGCAGCTTAATGGAGGGCACGGAGCTGTTTTTT.

The rearrangement uses TRBV7-8 and TRBJ2-7; 14 nucleotides line up with TRBD2. Germline CDR1 and CDR2: SGHVS and FQNEAQ. After removal of 5 bases from V and 9 bases from J, the junction contained 9 bases not matched to a gene. The CDR3 has 15 amino acids. The CDR3 here is CASSRGLAGAGGQYF. Written as DNA, the CDR3 is TGTGCCAGCAGCCGGGGACTAGCGGGGGCTGGCGGGCAGTACTTC.

The chain employs TRBV18 and TRBJ1-1, with 9 bases lining up with TRBD1. Trimming at V came to 6 bases and at J to 4 bases, leaving 9 bases not matched to a gene. The CDR3 contains 15 residues. Germline CDR1 KGHSH, CDR2 LQKENI. CDR3 nucleotide sequence: TGTGCCAGCTCCCCCTGGGACAGGGAAGGCACTGAAGCTTTCTTT. Encoded protein: CASSPWDREGTEAFF. The full variable domain, with the rest looked up from reference TRBV18 and TRBJ1-1, is NAGVMQNPRHLVRRRGQEARLRCSPMKGHSHVYWYRQLPEEGLKFMVYLQKENIIDESGMPKERFSAEFPKEGPSILRIQQVVRGDSAAYFCASSPWDREGTEAFFGQGTRLTVV.